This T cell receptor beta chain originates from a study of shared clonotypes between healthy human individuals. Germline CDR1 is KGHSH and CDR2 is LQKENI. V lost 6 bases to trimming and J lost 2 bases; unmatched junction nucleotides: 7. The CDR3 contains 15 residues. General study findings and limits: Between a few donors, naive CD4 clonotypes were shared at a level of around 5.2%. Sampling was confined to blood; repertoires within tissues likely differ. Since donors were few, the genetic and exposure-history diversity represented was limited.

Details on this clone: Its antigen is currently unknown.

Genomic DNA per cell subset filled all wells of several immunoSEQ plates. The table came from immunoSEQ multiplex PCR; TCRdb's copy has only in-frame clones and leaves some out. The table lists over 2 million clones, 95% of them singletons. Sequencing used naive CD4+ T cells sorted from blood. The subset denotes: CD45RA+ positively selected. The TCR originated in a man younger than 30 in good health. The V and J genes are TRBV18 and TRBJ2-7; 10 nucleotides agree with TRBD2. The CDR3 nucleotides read TGTGCCAGCTCCACGGGAGCGGGAGGGCCCTACGAGCAGTACTTC. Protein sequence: CASSTGAGGPYEQYF. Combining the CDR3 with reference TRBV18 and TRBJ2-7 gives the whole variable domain NAGVMQNPRHLVRRRGQEARLRCSPMKGHSHVYWYRQLPEEGLKFMVYLQKENIIDESGMPKERFSAEFPKEGPSILRIQQVVRGDSAAYFCASSTGAGGPYEQYFGPGTRLTVT.